This T cell receptor beta chain was captured by sequencing in a study of shared clonotypes between healthy human individuals. This clone has a handful of counts. Ten immunoSEQ deep assay plates were used to sequence the DNA of unsorted PBMCs. Generated by immunoSEQ multiplex PCR, the TCRdb table keeps only in-frame clones and is missing some. Here the sample spans about 490,000 clones, over 60% being singletons. The sequenced material came from PBMCs. This sequence originates from a woman aged 40 to 50 in good health. Some clones in this sample may be carry-over from other donors' samples.

This chain's CDR3 is CATQAGGKQETQYF. DNA of the CDR3: TGTGCCACCCAAGCAGGGGGGAAGCAAGAGACCCAGTACTTC. V is TRBV28 and J is TRBJ2-5; possibly TRBD1 for D (7 bases). The ends were cut back, 10 bases at V and 2 bases at J, with 17 bases in the middle. Germline CDR1 is MDHEN and CDR2 is SYDVKM. The CDR3 is 14 amino acids.